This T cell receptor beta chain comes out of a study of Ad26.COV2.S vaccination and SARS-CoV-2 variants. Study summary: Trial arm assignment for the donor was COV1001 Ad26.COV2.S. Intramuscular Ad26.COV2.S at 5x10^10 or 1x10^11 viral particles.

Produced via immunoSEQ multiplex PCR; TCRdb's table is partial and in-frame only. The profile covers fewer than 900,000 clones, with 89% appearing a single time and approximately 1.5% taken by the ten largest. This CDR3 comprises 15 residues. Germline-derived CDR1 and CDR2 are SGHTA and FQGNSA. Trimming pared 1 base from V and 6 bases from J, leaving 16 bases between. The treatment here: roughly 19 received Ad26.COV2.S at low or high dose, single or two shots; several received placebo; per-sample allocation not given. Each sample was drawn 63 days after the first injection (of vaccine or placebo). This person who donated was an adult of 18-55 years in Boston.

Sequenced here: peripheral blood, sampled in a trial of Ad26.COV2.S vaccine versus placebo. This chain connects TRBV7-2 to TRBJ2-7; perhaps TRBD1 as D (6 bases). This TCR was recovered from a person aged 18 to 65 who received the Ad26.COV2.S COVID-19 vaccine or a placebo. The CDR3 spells CASSLEGVLKSEQYF. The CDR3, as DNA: TGTGCCAGCAGCTTAGAGGGGGTACTAAAGTCCGAGCAGTACTTC.